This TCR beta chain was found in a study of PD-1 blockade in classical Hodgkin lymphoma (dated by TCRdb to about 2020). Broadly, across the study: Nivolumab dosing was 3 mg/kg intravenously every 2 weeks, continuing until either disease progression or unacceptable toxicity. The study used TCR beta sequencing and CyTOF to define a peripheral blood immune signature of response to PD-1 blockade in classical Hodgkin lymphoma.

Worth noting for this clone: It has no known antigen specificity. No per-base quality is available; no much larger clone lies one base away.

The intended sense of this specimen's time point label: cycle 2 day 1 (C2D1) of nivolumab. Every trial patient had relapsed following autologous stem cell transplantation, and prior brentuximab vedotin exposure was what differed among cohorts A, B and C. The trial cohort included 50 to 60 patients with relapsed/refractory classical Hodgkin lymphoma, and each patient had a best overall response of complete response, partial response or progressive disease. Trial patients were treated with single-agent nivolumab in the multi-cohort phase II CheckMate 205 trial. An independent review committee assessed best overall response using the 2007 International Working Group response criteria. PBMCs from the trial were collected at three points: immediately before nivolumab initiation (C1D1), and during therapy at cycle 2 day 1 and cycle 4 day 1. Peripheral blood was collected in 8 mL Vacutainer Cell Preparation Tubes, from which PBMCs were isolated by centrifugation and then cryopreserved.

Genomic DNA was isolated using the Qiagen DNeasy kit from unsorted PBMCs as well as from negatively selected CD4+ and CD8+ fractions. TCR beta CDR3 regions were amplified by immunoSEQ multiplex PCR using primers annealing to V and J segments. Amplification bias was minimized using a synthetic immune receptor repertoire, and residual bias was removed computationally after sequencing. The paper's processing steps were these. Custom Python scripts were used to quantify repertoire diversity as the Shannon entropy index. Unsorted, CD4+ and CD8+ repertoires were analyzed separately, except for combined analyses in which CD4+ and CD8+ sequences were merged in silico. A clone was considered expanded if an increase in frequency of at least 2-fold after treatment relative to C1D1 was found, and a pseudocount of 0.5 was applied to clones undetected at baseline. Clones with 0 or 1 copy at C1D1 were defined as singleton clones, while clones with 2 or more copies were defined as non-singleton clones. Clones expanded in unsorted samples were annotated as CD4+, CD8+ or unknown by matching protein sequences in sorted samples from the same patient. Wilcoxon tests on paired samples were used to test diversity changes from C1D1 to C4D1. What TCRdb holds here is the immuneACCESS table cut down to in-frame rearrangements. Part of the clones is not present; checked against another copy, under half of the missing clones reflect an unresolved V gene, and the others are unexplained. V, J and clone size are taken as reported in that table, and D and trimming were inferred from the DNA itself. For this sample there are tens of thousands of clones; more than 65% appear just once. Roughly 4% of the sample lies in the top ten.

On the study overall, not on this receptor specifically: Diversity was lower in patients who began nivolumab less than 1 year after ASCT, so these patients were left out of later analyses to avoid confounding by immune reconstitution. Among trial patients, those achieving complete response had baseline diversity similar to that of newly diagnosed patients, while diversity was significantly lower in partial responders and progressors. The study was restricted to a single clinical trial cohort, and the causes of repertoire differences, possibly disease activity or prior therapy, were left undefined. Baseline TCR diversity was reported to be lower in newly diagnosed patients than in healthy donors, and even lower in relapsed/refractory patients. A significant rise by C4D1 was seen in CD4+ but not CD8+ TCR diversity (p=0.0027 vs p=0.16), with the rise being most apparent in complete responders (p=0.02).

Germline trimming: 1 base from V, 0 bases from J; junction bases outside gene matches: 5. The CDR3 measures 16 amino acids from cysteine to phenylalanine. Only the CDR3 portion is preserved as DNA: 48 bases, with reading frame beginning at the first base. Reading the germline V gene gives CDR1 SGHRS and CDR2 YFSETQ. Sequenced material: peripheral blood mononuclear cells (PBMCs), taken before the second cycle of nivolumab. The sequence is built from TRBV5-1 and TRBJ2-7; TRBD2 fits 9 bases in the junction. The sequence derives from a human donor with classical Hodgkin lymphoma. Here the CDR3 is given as CASSLSLAGSSYEQYF. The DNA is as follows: TGCGCCAGCAGCTTGAGTCTAGCGGGGAGCTCCTACGAGCAGTACTTC. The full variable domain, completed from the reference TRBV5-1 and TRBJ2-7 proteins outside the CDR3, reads KAGVTQTPRYLIKTRGQQVTLSCSPISGHRSVSWYQQTPGQGLQFLFEYFSETQRNKGNFPGRFSGRQFSNSRSEMNVSTLELGDSALYLCASSLSLAGSSYEQYFGPGTRLTVT.